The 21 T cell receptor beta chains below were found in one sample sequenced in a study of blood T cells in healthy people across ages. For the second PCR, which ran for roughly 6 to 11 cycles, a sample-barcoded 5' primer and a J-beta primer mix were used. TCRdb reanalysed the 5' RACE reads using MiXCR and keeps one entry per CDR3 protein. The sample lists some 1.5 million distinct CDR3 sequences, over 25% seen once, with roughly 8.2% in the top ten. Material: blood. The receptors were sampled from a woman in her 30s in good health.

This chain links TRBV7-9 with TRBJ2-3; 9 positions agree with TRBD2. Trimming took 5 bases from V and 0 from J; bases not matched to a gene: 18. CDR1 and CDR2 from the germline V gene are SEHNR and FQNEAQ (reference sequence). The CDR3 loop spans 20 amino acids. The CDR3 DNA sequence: TGTGCCAGCAGCGCACCCCACGGCCTTAGCGGGGGACAAAGCACAGATACGCAGTATTTT. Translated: CASSAPHGLSGGQSTDTQYF.

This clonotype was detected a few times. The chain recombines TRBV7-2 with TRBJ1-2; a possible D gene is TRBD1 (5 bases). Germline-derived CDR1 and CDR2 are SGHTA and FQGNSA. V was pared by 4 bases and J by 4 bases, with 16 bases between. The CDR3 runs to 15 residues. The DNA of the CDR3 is TGTGCCAGCAGCTCTGACAGCACCTGGGGCTATGGCTACACCTTC. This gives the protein CASSSDSTWGYGYTF.

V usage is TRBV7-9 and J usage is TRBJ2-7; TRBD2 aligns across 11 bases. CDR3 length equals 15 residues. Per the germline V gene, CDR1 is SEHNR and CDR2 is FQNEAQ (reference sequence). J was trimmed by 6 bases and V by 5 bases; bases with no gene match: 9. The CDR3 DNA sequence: TGTGCCAGCAGCCAACTAGCGGGAGCTCCAGGCGAGCAGTACTTC. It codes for CASSQLAGAPGEQYF.

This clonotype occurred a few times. The CDR3 DNA reads TGTGCCAGCAGTGAACAGTTCAACGGTGAAAAACTGTTTTTT. Encoded protein: CASSEQFNGEKLFF. The chain joins TRBV6-4 to TRBJ1-4; D gene ambiguous. V gave up 3 bases and J gave up 7 bases, with 12 bases separating them. The CDR3 totals 14 residues. Germline lookup yields CDR1 MRHNA and CDR2 SNTAGT.

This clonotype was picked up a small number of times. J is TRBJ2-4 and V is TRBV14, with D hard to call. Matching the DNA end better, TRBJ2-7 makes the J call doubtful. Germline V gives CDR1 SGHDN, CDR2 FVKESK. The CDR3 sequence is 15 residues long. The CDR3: CASSQVGVGCYEQYF. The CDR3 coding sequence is TGTGCCAGCAGCCAAGTTGGGGTCGGCTGCTACGAGCAGTACTTC.

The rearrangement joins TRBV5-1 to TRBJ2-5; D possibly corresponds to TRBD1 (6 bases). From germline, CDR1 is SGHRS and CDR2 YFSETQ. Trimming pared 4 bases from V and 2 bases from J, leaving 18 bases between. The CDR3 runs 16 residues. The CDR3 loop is CASSPAPNREQETQYF. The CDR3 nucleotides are TGCGCCAGCAGCCCGGCGCCGAACAGGGAGCAAGAGACCCAGTACTTC.

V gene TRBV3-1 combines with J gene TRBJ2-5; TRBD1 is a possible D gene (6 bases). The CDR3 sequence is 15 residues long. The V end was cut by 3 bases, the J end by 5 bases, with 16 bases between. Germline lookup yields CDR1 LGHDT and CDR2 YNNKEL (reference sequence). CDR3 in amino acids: CASSHLSTGRETQYF. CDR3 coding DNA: TGTGCCAGCAGCCACTTGAGCACAGGGCGCGAGACCCAGTACTTC.

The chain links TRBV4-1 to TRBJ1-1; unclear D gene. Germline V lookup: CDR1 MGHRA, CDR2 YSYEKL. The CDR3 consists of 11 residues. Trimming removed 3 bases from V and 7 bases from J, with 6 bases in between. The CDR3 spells CASSQNDEAFF. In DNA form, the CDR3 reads TGCGCCAGCAGCCAGAATGATGAAGCTTTCTTT.

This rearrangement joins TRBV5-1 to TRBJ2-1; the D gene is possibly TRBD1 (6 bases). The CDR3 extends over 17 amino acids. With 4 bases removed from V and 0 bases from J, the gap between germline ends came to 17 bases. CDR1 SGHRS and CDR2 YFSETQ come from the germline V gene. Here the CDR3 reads CASSIRTEGYSYNEQFF. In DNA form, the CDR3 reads TGCGCCAGCAGCATCAGGACAGAGGGTTACTCCTACAATGAGCAGTTCTTC.

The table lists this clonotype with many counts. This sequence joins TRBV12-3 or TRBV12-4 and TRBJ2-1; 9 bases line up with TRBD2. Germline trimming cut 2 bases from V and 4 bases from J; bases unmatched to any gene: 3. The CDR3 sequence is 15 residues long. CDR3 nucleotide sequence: TGTGCCAGCAGTTTAATAGCGGGAGTTTACAATGAGCAGTTCTTC. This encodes CASSLIAGVYNEQFF.

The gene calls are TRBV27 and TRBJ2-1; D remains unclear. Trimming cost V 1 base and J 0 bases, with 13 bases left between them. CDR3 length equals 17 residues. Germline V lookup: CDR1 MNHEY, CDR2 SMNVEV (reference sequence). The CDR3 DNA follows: TGTGCCAGCAGTTTATGGGGAACGGAGAGCTCCTACAATGAGCAGTTCTTC. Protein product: CASSLWGTESSYNEQFF.

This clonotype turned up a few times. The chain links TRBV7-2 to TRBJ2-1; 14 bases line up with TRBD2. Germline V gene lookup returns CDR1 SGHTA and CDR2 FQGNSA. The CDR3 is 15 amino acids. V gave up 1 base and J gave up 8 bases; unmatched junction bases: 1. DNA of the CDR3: TGTGCCAGCAGCTTAGGGACTAGCGGGAGGTATGAGCAGTTCTTC. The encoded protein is CASSLGTSGRYEQFF.

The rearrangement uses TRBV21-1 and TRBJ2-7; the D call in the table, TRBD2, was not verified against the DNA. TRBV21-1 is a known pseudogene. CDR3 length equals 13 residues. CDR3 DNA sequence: TGTGCCAGCAGCAGCGGGAGAAGGAGCGAGCAGTACTTC. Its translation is CASSSGRRSEQYF.

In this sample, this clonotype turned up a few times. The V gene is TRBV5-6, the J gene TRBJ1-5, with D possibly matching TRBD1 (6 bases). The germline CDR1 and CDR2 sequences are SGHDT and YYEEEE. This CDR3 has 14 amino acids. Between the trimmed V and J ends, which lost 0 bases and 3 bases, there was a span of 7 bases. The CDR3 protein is CASSLGDNNQPQHF. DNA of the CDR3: TGTGCCAGCAGCTTGGGGGACAACAATCAGCCCCAGCATTTT.

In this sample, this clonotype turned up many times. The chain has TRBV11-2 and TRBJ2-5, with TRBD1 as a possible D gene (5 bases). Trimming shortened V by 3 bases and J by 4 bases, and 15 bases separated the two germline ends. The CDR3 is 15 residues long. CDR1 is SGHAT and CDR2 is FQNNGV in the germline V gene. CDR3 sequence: CASSLEWTRGETQYF. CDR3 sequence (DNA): TGTGCCAGCAGCTTGGAATGGACACGCGGAGAGACCCAGTACTTC.

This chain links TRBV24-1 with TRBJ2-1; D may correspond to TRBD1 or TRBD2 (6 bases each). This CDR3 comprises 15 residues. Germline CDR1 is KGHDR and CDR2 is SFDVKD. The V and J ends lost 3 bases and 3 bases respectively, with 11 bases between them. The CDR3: CATSDMGGHYNEQFF. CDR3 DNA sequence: TGTGCCACCAGTGATATGGGGGGACACTACAATGAGCAGTTCTTC.

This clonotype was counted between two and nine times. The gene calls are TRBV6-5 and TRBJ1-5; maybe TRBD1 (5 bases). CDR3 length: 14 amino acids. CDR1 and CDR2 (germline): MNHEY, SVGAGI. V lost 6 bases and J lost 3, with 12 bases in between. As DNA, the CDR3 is TGTGCCAGCAGCCCGGGACTACTCAATCAGCCCCAGCATTTT. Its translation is CASSPGLLNQPQHF.

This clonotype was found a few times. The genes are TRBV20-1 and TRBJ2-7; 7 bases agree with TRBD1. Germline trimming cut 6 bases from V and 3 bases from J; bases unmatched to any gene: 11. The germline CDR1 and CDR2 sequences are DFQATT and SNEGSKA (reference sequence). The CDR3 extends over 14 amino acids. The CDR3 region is CSAKETGINYEQYF. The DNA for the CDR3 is TGCAGTGCCAAAGAGACAGGGATCAACTACGAGCAGTACTTC.

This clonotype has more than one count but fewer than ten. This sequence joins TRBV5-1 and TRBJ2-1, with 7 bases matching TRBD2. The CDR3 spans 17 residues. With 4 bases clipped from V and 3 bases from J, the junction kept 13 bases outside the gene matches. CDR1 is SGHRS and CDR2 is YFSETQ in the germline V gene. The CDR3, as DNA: TGCGCCAGCAGCGCCCCCCTGGCGGGAGTTGTCTACAATGAGCAGTTCTTC. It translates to CASSAPLAGVVYNEQFF.

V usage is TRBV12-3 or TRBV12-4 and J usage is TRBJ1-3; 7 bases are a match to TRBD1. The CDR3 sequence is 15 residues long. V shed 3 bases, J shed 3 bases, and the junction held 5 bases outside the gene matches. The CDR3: CASSFEGAGGNTIYF. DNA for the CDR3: TGTGCCAGCAGTTTTGAGGGGGCGGGTGGAAACACCATATATTTT.

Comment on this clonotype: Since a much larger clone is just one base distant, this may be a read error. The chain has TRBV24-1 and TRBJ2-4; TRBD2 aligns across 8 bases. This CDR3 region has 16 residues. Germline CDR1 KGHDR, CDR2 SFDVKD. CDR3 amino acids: CATNDSRRGALNIQYF. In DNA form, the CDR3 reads TGTGCCACCAATGATTCCAGGCGGGGGGCATTAAACATTCAGTACTTC.